These 18 T cell receptor beta chains were sequenced from one sample in a study of T cells expressing NK-cell markers. TCRdb reworked the 5' RACE reads into one entry per CDR3 protein, no DNA. The table counts 550,000 to 600,000 distinct CDR3 sequences; approximately 3.6% lies in the top ten. The sequencing sample was made of blood T cells: a sorted CD56 or NKG2C T cell subset, CD4+ or CD8+ T cells, or bulk PBMC T cells (not recorded which). The receptors here all came from a man aged 18 to 29 in good health.

The V call is TRBV7-2, the J call TRBJ2-7; without DNA, the TCRdb call of TRBD2 cannot be checked. The CDR3 extends over 17 amino acids. In germline, CDR1 is SGHTA, CDR2 FQGNSA. The CDR3 protein is CASSLSPVAGRNYEQYF.

The genes are TRBV29-1 and TRBJ2-1; absent DNA, TCRdb's TRBD2 call cannot be checked. The CDR3 totals 16 residues. From germline, CDR1 is SQVTM and CDR2 ANQGSEA. This chain's CDR3 is CSVPVKGLAGHNEQFF.

This chain links TRBV6-5 with TRBJ1-1. Looked up from germline, CDR1 is MNHEY and CDR2 is SVGAGI. There are 14 residues in the CDR3. The CDR3 here is CASSYSLSTAEAFF.

The chain carries TRBV18 and TRBJ2-7; with no DNA, the TCRdb D assignment of TRBD1 cannot be verified. The CDR3 covers 14 residues. The germline V gene encodes CDR1 KGHSH and CDR2 LQKENI. CDR3 sequence: CASSPGQGPGEQYF.

This chain connects TRBV20-1 to TRBJ1-5; checking the TCRdb D call of TRBD1 is not possible without DNA. The CDR3 length is 17 residues. Germline V gene sequence: CDR1 DFQATT, CDR2 SNEGSKA (reference sequence). The CDR3 sequence is CSAPITGGRYSNQPQHF.

The genes are TRBV6-2 or TRBV6-3 and TRBJ2-3; TCRdb lists TRBD2, though no DNA is available to test this call. Looked up from germline, CDR1 is MNHEY and CDR2 is SVGEGT. This CDR3 comprises 13 residues. CDR3 region: CASRSGSRDTQYF.

The chain is built from TRBV10-3 and TRBJ2-1; TCRdb calls TRBD2, which cannot be checked without DNA. Germline values: CDR1 ENHRY, CDR2 SYGVKD. The CDR3 length is 14 residues. CDR3 residues: CAISEQGEGLGKFF.

The chain links TRBV12-3 or TRBV12-4 to TRBJ2-1; lacking DNA, the TRBD1 call made by TCRdb goes unchecked. The CDR3 covers 17 residues. The CDR3 sequence: CASSFVPAGETHNEQFF.

The V and J genes are TRBV6-1 and TRBJ2-1; as DNA is missing, the TRBD1 call by TCRdb cannot be tested. The CDR3 sequence is 13 residues long. Germline lookup yields CDR1 MNHNS and CDR2 SASEGT. The CDR3 sequence: CASRPPTGTGELF.

The chain has TRBV7-9 and TRBJ2-7; TCRdb names TRBD1, which stays unverified in the absence of DNA. CDR1 is SEHNR, CDR2 FQNEAQ, per germline (reference sequence). The length of the CDR3 is 15 residues. The CDR3 sequence: CASSYPVSGSYEQYF. Full variable domain (outside the CDR3, taken from reference TRBV7-9 and TRBJ2-7): DTGVSQNPRHKITKRGQNVTFRCDPISEHNRLYWYRQTLGQGPEFLTYFQNEAQLEKSRLLSDRFSAERPKGSFSTLEIQRTEQGDSAMYLCASSYPVSGSYEQYFGPGTRLTVT.

The chain joins TRBV6-5 to TRBJ2-1. CDR1 and CDR2 from the germline V gene are MNHEY and SVGAGI. The CDR3 has 12 amino acids. CDR3 amino acids: CASTSSVNEQFF.

The gene calls are TRBV6-5 and TRBJ1-1; checking the TCRdb D call of TRBD1 is not possible without DNA. Germline CDR1 MNHEY, CDR2 SVGAGI. The CDR3 totals 14 residues. The CDR3 reads CATQGGRTGFEAFF.

CDR3 sequence reads: CASTSAPGQSGETQYF. V is TRBV6-2 or TRBV6-3 and J is TRBJ2-5; TCRdb picks TRBD1, but there is no DNA to check that call. The CDR3 loop spans 16 amino acids. Germline V gene lookup returns CDR1 MNHEY and CDR2 SVGEGT.

CDR3 sequence: CASRSGQELYGYTF. This sequence joins TRBV3-1 and TRBJ1-2; TCRdb outputs TRBD1, but without DNA this stays unchecked. This CDR3 spans 14 amino acids. Germline V gene sequence: CDR1 LGHDT, CDR2 YNNKEL (reference sequence).

The chain carries TRBV9 and TRBJ1-4; TCRdb gives TRBD1 as the D gene, but with no DNA this cannot be confirmed. The germline gives CDR1 SGDLS, CDR2 YYNGEE. This CDR3 region has 14 residues. The CDR3 protein is CASRGDRGKEKLFF. Drawing the rest from reference TRBV9 and TRBJ1-4, the complete variable domain is DSGVTQTPKHLITATGQRVTLRCSPRSGDLSVYWYQQSLDQGLQFLIQYYNGEERAKGNILERFSAQQFPDLHSELNLSSLELGDSALYFCASRGDRGKEKLFFGSGTQLSVL.

The rearrangement uses TRBV20-1 and TRBJ2-1; TCRdb proposes TRBD2, but this gene call is untestable without DNA. The CDR3 runs 19 residues. CDR1 and CDR2 (germline): DFQATT, SNEGSKA (reference sequence). CDR3 sequence: CSARDPGLAGGPTYNEQFF.

This sequence joins TRBV4-2 and TRBJ2-3; TCRdb indicates TRBD1, and absent DNA this call remains unverified. The V gene's germline CDR1 is LGHNA and CDR2 YNFKEQ. The CDR3 is made up of 16 amino acids. The CDR3 is CASSQDQRPHTDTQYF.

The V call is TRBV4-2, the J call TRBJ2-3; TCRdb lists TRBD2, though no DNA is available to test this call. Germline V gene lookup returns CDR1 LGHNA and CDR2 YNFKEQ. CDR3 size: 17 residues. CDR3: CASSERLAGDPTDTQYF.